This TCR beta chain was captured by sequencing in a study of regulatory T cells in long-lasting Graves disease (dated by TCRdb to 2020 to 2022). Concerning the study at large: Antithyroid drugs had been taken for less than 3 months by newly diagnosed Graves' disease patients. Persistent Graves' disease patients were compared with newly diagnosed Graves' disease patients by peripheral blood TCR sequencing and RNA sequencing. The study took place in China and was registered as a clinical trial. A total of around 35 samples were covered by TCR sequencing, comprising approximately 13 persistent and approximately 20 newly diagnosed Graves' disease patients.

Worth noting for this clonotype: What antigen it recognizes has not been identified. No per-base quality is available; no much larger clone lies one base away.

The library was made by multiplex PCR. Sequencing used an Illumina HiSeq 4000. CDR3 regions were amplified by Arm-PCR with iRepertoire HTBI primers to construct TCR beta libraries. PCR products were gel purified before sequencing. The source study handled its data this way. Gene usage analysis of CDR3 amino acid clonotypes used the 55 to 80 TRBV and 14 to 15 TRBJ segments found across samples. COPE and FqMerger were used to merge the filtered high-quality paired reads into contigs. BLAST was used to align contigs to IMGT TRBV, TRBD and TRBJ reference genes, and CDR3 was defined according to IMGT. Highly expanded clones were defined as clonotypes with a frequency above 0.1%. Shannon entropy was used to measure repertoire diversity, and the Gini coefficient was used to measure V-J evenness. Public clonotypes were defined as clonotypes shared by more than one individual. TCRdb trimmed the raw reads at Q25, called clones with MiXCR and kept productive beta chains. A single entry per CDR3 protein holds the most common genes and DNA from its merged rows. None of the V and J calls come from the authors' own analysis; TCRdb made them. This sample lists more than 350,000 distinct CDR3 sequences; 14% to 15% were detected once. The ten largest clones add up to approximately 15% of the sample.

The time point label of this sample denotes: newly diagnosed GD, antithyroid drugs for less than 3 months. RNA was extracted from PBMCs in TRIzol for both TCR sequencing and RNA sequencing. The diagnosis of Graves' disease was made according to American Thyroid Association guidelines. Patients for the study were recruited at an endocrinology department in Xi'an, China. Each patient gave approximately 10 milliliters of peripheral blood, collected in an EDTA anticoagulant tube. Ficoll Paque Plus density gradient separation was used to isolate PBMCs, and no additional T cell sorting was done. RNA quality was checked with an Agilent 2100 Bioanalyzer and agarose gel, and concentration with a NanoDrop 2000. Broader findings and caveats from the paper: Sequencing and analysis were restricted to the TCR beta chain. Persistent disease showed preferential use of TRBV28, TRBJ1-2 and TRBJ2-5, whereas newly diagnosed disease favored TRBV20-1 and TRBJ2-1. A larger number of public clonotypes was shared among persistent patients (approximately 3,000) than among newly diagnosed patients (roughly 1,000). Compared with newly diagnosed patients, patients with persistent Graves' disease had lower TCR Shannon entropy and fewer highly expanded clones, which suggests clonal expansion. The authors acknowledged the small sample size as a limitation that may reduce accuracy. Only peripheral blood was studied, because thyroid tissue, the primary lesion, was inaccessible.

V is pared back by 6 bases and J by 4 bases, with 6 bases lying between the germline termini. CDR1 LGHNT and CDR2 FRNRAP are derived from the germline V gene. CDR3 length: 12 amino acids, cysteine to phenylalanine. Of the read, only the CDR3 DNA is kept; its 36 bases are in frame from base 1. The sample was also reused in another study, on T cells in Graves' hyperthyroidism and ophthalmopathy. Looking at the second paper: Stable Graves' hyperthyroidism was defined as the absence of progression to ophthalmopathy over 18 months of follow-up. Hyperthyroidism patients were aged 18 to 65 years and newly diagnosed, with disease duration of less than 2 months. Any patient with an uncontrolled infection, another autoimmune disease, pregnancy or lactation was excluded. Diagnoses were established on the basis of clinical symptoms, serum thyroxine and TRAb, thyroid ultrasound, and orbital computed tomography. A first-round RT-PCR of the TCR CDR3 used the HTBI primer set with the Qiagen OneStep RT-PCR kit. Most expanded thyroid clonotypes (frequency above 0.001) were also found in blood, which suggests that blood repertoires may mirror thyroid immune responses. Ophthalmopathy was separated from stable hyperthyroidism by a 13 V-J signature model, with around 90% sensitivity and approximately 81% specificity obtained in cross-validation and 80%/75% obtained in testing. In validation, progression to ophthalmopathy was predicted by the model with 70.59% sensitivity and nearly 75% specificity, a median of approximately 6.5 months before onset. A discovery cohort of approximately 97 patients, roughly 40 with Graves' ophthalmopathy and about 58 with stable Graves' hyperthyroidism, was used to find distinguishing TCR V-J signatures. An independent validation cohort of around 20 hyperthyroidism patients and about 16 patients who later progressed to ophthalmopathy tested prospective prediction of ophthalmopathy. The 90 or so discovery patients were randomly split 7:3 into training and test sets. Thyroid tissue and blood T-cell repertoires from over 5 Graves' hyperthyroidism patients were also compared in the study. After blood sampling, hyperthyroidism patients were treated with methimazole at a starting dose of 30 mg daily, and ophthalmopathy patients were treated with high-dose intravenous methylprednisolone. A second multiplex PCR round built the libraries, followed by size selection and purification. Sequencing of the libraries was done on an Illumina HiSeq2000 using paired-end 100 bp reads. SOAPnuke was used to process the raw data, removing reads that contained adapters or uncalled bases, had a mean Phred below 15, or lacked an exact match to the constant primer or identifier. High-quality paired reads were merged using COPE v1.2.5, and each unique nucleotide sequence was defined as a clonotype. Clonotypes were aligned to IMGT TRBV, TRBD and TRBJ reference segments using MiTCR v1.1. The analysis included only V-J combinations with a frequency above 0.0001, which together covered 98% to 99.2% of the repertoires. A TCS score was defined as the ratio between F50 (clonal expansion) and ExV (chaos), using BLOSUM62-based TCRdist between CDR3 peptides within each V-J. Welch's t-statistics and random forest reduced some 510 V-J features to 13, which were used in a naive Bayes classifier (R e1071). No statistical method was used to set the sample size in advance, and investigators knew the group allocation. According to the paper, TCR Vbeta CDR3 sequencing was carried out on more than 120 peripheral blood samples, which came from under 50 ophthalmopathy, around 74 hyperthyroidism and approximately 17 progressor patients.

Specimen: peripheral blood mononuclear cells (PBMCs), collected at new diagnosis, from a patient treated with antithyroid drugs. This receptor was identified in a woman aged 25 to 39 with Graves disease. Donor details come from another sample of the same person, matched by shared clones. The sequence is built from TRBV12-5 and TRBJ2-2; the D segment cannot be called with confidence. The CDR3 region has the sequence CASGVLTGELFF. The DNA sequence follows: TGTGCTAGTGGGGTTCTCACCGGGGAGCTGTTTTTT.